The present TCR beta chain was sequenced within a study of cytomegalovirus exposure and HLA in healthy donors. The study, taken as a whole, reports: The study flagged 150 to 200 TCR beta chains as cytomegalovirus-associated.

Turning to this clone: The antigen is not known.

V lost 4 bases to trimming and J lost 4 bases; unmatched junction nucleotides: 8. Germline assignment: CDR1 SGDLS and CDR2 YYNGEE. The CDR3 is made up of 15 amino acids. PCR employed 60 Vbeta and 13 Jbeta primers. TCRdb's table, derived via immunoSEQ multiplex PCR, lists solely in-frame clones and lacks some. The sample contains about 98,000 clones, roughly two thirds of which appear only once. The genes are TRBV9 and TRBJ1-3; 7 bases are a match to TRBD1. Input material: PBMCs. The sequence came from a female donor in good health and CMV-seronegative. CDR3 bases: TGTGCCAGCAGCCTATCGGGACAGAAAGGAAACACCATATATTTT. It is translated as CASSLSGQKGNTIYF.